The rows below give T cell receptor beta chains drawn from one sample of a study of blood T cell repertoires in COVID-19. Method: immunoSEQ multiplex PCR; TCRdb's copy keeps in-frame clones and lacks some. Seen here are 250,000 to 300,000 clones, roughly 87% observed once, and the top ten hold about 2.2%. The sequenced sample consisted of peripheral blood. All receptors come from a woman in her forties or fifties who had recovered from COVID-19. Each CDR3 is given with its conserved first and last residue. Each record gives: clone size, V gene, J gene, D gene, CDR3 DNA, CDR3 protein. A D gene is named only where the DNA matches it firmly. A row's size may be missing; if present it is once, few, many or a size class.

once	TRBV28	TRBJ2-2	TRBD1	TGTGCCAGCAGTTTGACAGGGGGCCCCGGGGAGCTGTTTTTT	CASSLTGGPGELFF
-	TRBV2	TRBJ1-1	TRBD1	TGTGCCAGACAGGGGGACACTGAAGCTTTCTTT	CARQGDTEAFF
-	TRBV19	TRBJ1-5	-	TGTGCCAGTAGTAGAAGCGGGCGCGGGAGTCAGCCCCAGCATTTT	CASSRSGRGSQPQHF
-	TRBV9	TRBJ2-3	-	TGTGCCAGCAGCGTACAGGGTTCAGATACGCAGTATTTT	CASSVQGSDTQYF
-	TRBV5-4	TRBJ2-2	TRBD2	TGTGCCAGCAGCTTCGAGCGGGGTCGAACCGGGGAGCTGTTTTTT	CASSFERGRTGELFF
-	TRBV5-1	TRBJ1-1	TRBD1	TGCGCCAGCAGCCCACTCCAGGGGGCGATTGGTATGAACACTGAAGCTTTCTTT	CASSPLQGAIGMNTEAFF
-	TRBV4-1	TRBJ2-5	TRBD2	TGCGCCAGCGCGAATGGACTAGACTTCCAAGAGACCCAGTACTTC	CASANGLDFQETQYF
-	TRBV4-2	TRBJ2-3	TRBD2	TGTGCCAGCAGCCAAGCGACTAGCGGAGCAGATACGCAGTATTTT	CASSQATSGADTQYF
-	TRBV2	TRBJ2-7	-	TGTGCCAGCAGTGGACGGGCCTCGGGATCCTACGAGCAGTACTTC	CASSGRASGSYEQYF
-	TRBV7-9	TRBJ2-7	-	TGTGCCAGCAGCTTAGGGAGGGGCCTCAACTTC	CASSLGRGLNF
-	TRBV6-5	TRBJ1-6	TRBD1	TGTGCCAGCAGGTGGACAGGAGGGTCACCCCTCCACTTT	CASRWTGGSPLHF
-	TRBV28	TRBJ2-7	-	TGTGCCAGCAGTTACTCGACAGACTCCTACGAGCAGTACTTC	CASSYSTDSYEQYF
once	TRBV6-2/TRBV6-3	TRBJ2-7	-	TGTGCCAGCAGTTTCGTAGGGGGCAAGAGCGGGGAGCAGTACTTC	CASSFVGGKSGEQYF
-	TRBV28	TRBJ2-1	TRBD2	TGTGCCAGCAGTTTATTGGCAGGGGGAAGGCTAGCGGGAGAGGCGGAGCAGTTCTTC	CASSLLAGGRLAGEAEQFF
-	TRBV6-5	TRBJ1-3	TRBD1	TGTGCCAGCAGTTACTCAGACCCGGGACAGGGGACGACCATATATTTT	CASSYSDPGQGTTIYF
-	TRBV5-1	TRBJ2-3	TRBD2	TGCGCCAGCTCGAGGACTAGCGGGGATGTGGATACGCAGTATTTT	CASSRTSGDVDTQYF
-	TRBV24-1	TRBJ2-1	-	TGTGCCACCAGTGATGCAGGGGTTTCCTACAATGAGCAGTTCTTC	CATSDAGVSYNEQFF
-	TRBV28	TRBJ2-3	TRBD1	TGTGCCAGCAGTCCCGGGACAGGGTCTCCCACAGATACGCAGTATTTT	CASSPGTGSPTDTQYF
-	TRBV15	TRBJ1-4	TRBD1	TGTGCCACCAGCAGAACAGGGGCTAATGAAAAACTGTTTTTT	CATSRTGANEKLFF
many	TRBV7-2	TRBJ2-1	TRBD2	TGTGCCAGCAGCCACCGACTAGCGGGGCTTCCCAATGAGCAGTTCTTC	CASSHRLAGLPNEQFF
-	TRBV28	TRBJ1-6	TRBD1	TGTGCCAGCAGTACTCGACAGGGACAGAATTCACCCCTCCACTTT	CASSTRQGQNSPLHF
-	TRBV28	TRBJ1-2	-	TGTGCCAGCAGTCGGGATCTAATGTCCTATGGCTACACCTTC	CASSRDLMSYGYTF
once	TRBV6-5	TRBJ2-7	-	TGTGCCAGCAGTCTACGACAGGACCGCGAGCAGTACTTC	CASSLRQDREQYF
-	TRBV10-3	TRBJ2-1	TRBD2	TGTGCCATCAGTGAGTCGGGGGGGTCTGAGCAGTTCTTC	CAISESGGSEQFF
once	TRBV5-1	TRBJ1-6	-	TGCGCCAGCAGCTTGGTAGGTGCCGGGGCCCTCCACTTT	CASSLVGAGALHF
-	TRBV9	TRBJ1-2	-	TGTGCCAGCAGCCCAGCAGGGGAATATGGCTACACCTTC	CASSPAGEYGYTF
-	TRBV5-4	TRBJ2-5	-	TGTGCCAGCAGCGGCGTGGGCAAGACCCAGTACTTC	CASSGVGKTQYF
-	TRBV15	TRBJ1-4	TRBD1	TGTGCCACCAGGGGGCTAGGACAGGTGAATGAAAAACTGTTTTTT	CATRGLGQVNEKLFF
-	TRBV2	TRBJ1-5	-	TGTGCCAGCAGTGAGAATAGGTGGCAGGGCAATCAGCCCCAGCATTTT	CASSENRWQGNQPQHF
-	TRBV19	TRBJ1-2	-	TGTGCCAGTAGTATAGATAGAGACTTATACTATGGCTACACCTTC	CASSIDRDLYYGYTF
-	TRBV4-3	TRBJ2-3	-	TGCGCCAGCAGCCCTGGGGCAGGGCTCTATACGCAGTATTTT	CASSPGAGLYTQYF
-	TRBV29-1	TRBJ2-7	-	TGCAGCGTTGTTGGATGGGGCACCAGATACGAGCAGTACTTC	CSVVGWGTRYEQYF
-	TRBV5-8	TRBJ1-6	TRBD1	TGTGCCAGCAGCTCCAGGGGGTCCTATAATTCACCCCTCCACTTT	CASSSRGSYNSPLHF
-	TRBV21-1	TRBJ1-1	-	TGTGCCAGCAGCCCACAGGGTCCTGAAGCTTTCTTT	CASSPQGPEAFF
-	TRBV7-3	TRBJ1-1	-	TGTGCCAGCAGCTTAACCCCGGGACAGAACACTGAAGCTTTCTTT	CASSLTPGQNTEAFF